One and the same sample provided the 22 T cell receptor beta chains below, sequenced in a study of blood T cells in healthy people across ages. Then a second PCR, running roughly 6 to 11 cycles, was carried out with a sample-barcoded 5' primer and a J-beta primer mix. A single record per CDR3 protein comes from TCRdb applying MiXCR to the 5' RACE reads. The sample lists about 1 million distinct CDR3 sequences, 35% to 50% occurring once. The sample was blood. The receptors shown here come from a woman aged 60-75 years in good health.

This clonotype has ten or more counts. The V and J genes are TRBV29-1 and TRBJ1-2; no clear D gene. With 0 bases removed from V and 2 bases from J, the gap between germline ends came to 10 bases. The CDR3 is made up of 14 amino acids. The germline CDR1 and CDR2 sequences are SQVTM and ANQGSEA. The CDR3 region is CSVEDRQENYGYTF. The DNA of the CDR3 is TGCAGCGTTGAAGATCGTCAGGAAAACTATGGCTACACCTTC.

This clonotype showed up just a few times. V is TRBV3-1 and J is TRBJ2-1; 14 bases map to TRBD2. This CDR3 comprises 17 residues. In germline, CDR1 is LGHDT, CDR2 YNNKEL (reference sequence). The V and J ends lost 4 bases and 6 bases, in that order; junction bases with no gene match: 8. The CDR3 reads CASSPLGLAGVLNEQFF. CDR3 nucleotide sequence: TGTGCCAGCAGCCCCTTGGGACTAGCGGGAGTGCTCAATGAGCAGTTCTTC.

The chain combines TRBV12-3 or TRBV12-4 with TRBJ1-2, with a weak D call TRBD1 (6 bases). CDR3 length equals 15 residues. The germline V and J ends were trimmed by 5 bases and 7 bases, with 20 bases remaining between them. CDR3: CASSPRGPKGGGYTF. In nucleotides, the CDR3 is TGTGCCAGCAGTCCGCGGGGGCCGAAGGGGGGTGGCTACACCTTC.

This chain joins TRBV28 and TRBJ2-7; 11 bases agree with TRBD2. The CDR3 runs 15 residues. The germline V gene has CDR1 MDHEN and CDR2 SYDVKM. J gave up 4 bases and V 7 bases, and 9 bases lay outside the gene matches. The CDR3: CASTGGTSGRYEQYF. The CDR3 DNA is TGTGCCAGCACCGGAGGTACTAGCGGGAGATACGAGCAGTACTTC.

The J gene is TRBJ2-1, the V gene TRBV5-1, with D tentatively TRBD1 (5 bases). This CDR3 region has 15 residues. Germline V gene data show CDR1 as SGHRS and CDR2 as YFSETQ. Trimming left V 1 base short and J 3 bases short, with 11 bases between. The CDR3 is CASSLTGYFYNEQFF. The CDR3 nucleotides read TGCGCCAGCAGCTTGACAGGATACTTCTACAATGAGCAGTTCTTC.

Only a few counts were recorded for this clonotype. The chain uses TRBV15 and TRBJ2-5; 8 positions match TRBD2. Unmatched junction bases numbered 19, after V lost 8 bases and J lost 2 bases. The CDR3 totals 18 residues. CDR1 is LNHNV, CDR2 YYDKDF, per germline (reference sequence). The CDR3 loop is CATPKIRIGAGVQETQYF. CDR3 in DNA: TGTGCCACCCCCAAGATCCGTATAGGAGCGGGAGTACAAGAGACCCAGTACTTC.

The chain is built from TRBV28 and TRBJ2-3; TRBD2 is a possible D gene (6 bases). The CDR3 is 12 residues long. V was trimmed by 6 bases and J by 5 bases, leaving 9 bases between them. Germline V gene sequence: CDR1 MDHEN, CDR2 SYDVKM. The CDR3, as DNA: TGTGCCAGCAGACGAGCGGGAGATACGCAGTATTTT. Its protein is CASRRAGDTQYF. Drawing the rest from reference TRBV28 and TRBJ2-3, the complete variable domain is DVKVTQSSRYLVKRTGEKVFLECVQDMDHENMFWYRQDPGLGLRLIYFSYDVKMKEKGDIPEGYSVSREKKERFSLILESASTNQTSMYLCASRRAGDTQYFGPGTRLTVL.

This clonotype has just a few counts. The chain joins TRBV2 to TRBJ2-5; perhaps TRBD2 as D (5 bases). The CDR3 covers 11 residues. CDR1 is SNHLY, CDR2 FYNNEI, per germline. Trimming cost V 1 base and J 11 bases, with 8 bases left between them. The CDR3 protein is CASSEEREQYF. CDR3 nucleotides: TGTGCCAGCAGTGAAGAAAGGGAGCAGTACTTC.

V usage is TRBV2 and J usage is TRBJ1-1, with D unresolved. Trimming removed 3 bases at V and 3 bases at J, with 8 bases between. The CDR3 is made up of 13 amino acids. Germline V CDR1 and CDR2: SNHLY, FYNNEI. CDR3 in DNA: TGTGCCAGCAGTGACCCTTCGGACACTGAAGCTTTCTTT. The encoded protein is CASSDPSDTEAFF.

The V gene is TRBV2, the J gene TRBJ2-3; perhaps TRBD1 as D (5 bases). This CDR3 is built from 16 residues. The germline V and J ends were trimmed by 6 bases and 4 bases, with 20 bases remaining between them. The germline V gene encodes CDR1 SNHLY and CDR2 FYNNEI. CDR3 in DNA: TGTGCCAGCAGCCCCGACAGAGTGTCTGCCTCAGATACGCAGTATTTT. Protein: CASSPDRVSASDTQYF.

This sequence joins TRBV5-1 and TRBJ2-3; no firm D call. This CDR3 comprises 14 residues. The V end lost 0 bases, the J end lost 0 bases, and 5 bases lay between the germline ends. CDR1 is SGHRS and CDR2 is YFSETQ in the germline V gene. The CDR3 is CASSLAPSTDTQYF. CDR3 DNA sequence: TGCGCCAGCAGCTTGGCCCCTAGCACAGATACGCAGTATTTT. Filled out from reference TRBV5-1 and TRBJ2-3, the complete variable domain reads KAGVTQTPRYLIKTRGQQVTLSCSPISGHRSVSWYQQTPGQGLQFLFEYFSETQRNKGNFPGRFSGRQFSNSRSEMNVSTLELGDSALYLCASSLAPSTDTQYFGPGTRLTVL.

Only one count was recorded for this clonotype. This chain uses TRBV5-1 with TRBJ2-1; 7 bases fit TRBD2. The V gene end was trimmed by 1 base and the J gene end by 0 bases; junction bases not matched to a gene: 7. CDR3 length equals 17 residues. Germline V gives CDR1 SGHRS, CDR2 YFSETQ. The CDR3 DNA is TGCGCCAGCAGCTTGTGGCTAGCGGAGAGCTCCTACAATGAGCAGTTCTTC. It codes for CASSLWLAESSYNEQFF. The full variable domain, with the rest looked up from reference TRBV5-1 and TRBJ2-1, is KAGVTQTPRYLIKTRGQQVTLSCSPISGHRSVSWYQQTPGQGLQFLFEYFSETQRNKGNFPGRFSGRQFSNSRSEMNVSTLELGDSALYLCASSLWLAESSYNEQFFGPGTRLTVL.

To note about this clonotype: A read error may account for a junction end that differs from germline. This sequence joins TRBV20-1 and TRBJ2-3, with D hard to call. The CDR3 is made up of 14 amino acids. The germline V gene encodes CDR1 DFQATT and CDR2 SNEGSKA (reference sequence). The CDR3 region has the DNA TGCCGTGCTAGAGGAAAGGGCCGCCCAGATACGCAGTATTTT. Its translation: CRARGKGRPDTQYF.

The chain's CDR3 is CASSPTTPYNEQYF. In DNA form, the CDR3 reads TGTGCCAGCAGTCCGACAACGCCCTACAATGAGCAGTACTTC. J is TRBJ2-1 and V is TRBV28; D remains unclear. The assigned J gene may be wrong: the sequence end matches TRBJ2-7 better. This CDR3 region has 14 residues. CDR1 and CDR2 from the germline V gene are MDHEN and SYDVKM.

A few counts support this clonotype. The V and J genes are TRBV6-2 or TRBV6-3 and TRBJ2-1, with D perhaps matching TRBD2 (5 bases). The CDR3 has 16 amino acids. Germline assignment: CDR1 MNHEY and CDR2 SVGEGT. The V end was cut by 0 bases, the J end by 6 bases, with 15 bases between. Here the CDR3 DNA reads TGTGCCAGCAGTTACTCGCCTAGCCATAAAGCCAATGAGCAGTTCTTC. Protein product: CASSYSPSHKANEQFF.

The CDR3 sequence is CASTKGGGRLQETQYF. DNA for the CDR3: TGTGCCAGCACCAAAGGGGGAGGGAGGCTGCAAGAGACCCAGTACTTC. This chain connects TRBV7-9 to TRBJ2-5, with a possible D match to TRBD2 (7 bases). The CDR3 totals 16 residues. The V end was cut by 7 bases, the J end by 2 bases, with 20 bases between. CDR1 and CDR2 from the germline V gene are SEHNR and FQNEAQ (reference sequence).

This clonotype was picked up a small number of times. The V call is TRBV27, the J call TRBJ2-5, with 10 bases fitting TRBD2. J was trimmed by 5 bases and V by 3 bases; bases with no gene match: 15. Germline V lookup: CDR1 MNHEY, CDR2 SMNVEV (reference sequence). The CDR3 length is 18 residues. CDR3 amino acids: CASSLSRTSGKKLETQYF. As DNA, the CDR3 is TGTGCCAGCAGTTTGAGCCGAACTAGCGGGAAAAAGCTTGAGACCCAGTACTTC.

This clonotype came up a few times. CDR3 nucleotides: TGTGCCAGCAGCCAGATGAGCGGGAGCTACAATGAGCAGTTCTTC. This encodes CASSQMSGSYNEQFF. V is TRBV3-1 and J is TRBJ2-1; TRBD2 matches at 8 bases. CDR1 is LGHDT and CDR2 is YNNKEL in the germline V gene (reference sequence). The CDR3 is made up of 15 amino acids. V lost 3 bases and J lost 3; bases outside the gene matches: 4.

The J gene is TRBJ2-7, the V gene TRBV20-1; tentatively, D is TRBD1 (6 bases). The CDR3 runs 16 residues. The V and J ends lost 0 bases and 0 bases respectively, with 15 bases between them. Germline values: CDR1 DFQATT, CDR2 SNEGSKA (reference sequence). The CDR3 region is CSARDRARGSSYEQYF. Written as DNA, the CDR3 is TGCAGTGCTAGAGATAGGGCGAGGGGGAGCTCCTACGAGCAGTACTTC.

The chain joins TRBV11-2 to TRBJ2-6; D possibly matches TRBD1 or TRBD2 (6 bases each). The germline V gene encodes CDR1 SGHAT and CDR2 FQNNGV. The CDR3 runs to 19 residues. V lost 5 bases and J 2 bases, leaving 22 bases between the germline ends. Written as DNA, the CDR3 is TGTGCCAGCAGCCCGCTGGTAGGGGGGTACACGGCTGGGGCCAACGTCCTGACTTTC. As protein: CASSPLVGGYTAGANVLTF.

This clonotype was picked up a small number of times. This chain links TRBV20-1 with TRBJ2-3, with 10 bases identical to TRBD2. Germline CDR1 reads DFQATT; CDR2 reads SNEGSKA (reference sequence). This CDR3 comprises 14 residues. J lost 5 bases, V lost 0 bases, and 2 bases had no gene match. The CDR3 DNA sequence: TGCAGTGCTAGAGATTTAGCGGGAGGAGATACGCAGTATTTT. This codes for CSARDLAGGDTQYF.

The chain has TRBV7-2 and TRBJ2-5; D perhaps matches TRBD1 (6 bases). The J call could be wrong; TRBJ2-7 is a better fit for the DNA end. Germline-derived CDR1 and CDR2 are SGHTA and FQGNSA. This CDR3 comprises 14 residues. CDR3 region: CASSFQYRVYEQYF. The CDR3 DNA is TGTGCCAGCAGCTTCCAATACAGGGTCTACGAGCAGTACTTC.